The next 22 T cell receptor beta chains were all read from a single sample in a study of blood T cell repertoires in COVID-19 (dated by TCRdb to 2020 to 2022). Library creation used the immunoSEQ multiplex PCR assay. TCRdb obtained this table from immuneACCESS and retained in-frame rearrangements with V and J assigned. These tables miss some clones; where compared with another copy, unresolved V genes account for less than half of the shortfall, and the remainder is unexplained. The sample table holds some 250,000 clones, of which roughly 86% were seen once. Of the sample, approximately 3% falls within the top ten clones. Sequencing used peripheral blood. The receptors derive from a woman under 40 who had recovered from COVID-19.

As concerns this clone: One end of the junction varies from germline; a read error may be responsible. CDR3 residues: CAPPGQLVLTPF. The CDR3, as DNA: TGTGCACCCCCGGGACAGCTTGTTCTCACGCCGTTT. The gene calls are TRBV7-3 and TRBJ1-1; 7 positions match TRBD1. The CDR3 consists of 12 residues. Germline-derived CDR1 and CDR2 are SGHTA and FQGTGA.

The J gene is TRBJ2-3, the V gene TRBV3-1 (or the pseudogene TRBV3-2); TRBD2 matches at 8 bases. CDR1 is LGHDT, CDR2 YNNKEL, per germline (reference sequence). V dropped 1 base and J dropped 4; count of bases not matched to a gene: 7. The length of the CDR3 is 16 residues. The CDR3 DNA sequence: TGTGCCAGCAGCCAAGGACTGCCCGGGGGGGCAGATACGCAGTATTTT. It codes for CASSQGLPGGADTQYF.

The rearrangement uses TRBV4-1 and TRBJ2-5; 11 nucleotides agree with TRBD1. Germline CDR1 is MGHRA and CDR2 is YSYEKL. J was trimmed by 5 bases and V by 4 bases; bases with no gene match: 9. The CDR3 is 16 amino acids. CDR3 DNA: TGCGCCAGCAGCCTCCGGGACAGGGGGGATTGGGAGACCCAGTACTTC. It translates to CASSLRDRGDWETQYF.

This chain uses TRBV11-1 with TRBJ2-5; 10 nucleotides agree with TRBD1. Germline V lookup: CDR1 SGHAT, CDR2 FQDESV (reference sequence). The J segment lost 5 bases and the V segment lost 3 bases, leaving 3 bases of the junction unmatched. There are 14 residues in the CDR3. The CDR3 here is CASSLGQGRETQYF. CDR3 bases: TGTGCCAGCAGCTTGGGACAGGGGAGGGAGACCCAGTACTTC.

The chain joins TRBV11-2 to TRBJ2-2; a possible D gene is TRBD1 (6 bases). Trimming stripped 4 bases from V and 4 bases from J, with 25 bases between. CDR1 and CDR2 from the germline V gene are SGHAT and FQNNGV. This CDR3 is built from 19 residues. This CDR3 reads CASSYSGPGTFDLTGELFF. The CDR3 region has the DNA TGTGCCAGCAGCTACTCCGGGCCGGGGACATTCGACCTCACCGGGGAGCTGTTTTTT.

J is TRBJ2-3 and V is TRBV7-6, with 7 bases that match TRBD2. This CDR3 is 17 amino acids long. Germline V gene data show CDR1 as SGHVS and CDR2 as FNYEAQ. The V segment lost 2 bases and the J segment 1 base; nucleotides outside the gene matches: 9. CDR3 nucleotides: TGTGCCAGCAGCTTACATCCGGCGGGGGATGGCACAGATACGCAGTATTTT. Translated, it gives CASSLHPAGDGTDTQYF.

The V and J genes are TRBV19 and TRBJ1-2, with 8 bases lining up with TRBD1. Germline V gene data show CDR1 as LNHDA and CDR2 as SQIVND (reference sequence). CDR3 length equals 13 residues. The V segment lost 8 bases and the J segment 8 bases; nucleotides outside the gene matches: 10. The CDR3 DNA sequence: TGTGCCAGTCGCGACAGGGGTGGGAACGGCTACACCTTC. This sequence encodes CASRDRGGNGYTF.

The CDR3 coding sequence is TGTGCCACCAGCAGCGGCAGGGGAGGGGCAGATACGCAGTATTTT. Its protein is CATSSGRGGADTQYF. The chain employs TRBV15 and TRBJ2-3; TRBD2 is a possible D gene (7 bases). The CDR3 runs to 15 residues. Germline lookup yields CDR1 LNHNV and CDR2 YYDKDF (reference sequence). V was shortened by 3 bases and J by 4 bases, with 14 bases between the two germline ends.

The chain recombines TRBV5-5 with TRBJ1-2, with 7 nucleotides matching TRBD1. This CDR3 is built from 17 residues. Trimming at V came to 7 bases and at J to 5 bases, leaving 20 bases not matched to a gene. Germline V gene sequence: CDR1 SGHKS, CDR2 YYEKEE (reference sequence). CDR3 region: CASAYLARQGGTYGYTF. CDR3 in DNA: TGTGCCAGCGCTTACCTAGCTCGCCAGGGGGGAACTTATGGCTACACCTTC.

The chain employs TRBV18 and TRBJ1-1; TRBD1 aligns across 8 bases. The germline V gene has CDR1 KGHSH and CDR2 LQKENI. The CDR3 has 17 residues. The trim removed 1 base at V and 1 base at J, leaving 8 bases unmatched. CDR3 sequence: CASSPRETGVGNTEAFF. The CDR3 DNA reads TGTGCCAGCTCACCACGGGAGACAGGGGTAGGGAACACTGAAGCTTTCTTT.

The chain combines TRBV7-3 with TRBJ2-1; 10 nucleotides line up with TRBD2. Looked up from germline, CDR1 is SGHTA and CDR2 is FQGTGA. After removal of 5 bases from V and 6 bases from J, the junction contained 1 base not matched to a gene. The CDR3 covers 13 residues. CDR3 in amino acids: CASSSGGVNEQFF. In DNA form, the CDR3 reads TGTGCCAGCAGCAGCGGGGGGGTCAATGAGCAGTTCTTC.

The gene calls are TRBV7-3 and TRBJ1-2; D perhaps matches TRBD1 (6 bases). The V gene lost 5 bases and the J gene lost 8 bases, with 15 bases spanning the gap. The germline V gene has CDR1 SGHTA and CDR2 FQGTGA. The CDR3 sequence is 13 residues long. The chain's CDR3 is CASSPGTLGGYTF. CDR3 sequence (DNA): TGTGCCAGCAGCCCTGGGACACTGGGGGGCTACACCTTC.

V usage is TRBV11-2 and J usage is TRBJ2-1; the match to TRBD1 covers 9 bases. Losses at the gene ends were 4 bases for V and 9 bases for J; bases not matched to a gene: 10. The CDR3 totals 15 residues. The germline V gene encodes CDR1 SGHAT and CDR2 FQNNGV. The CDR3 spells CASSWGQGASGEQFF. The CDR3 DNA reads as TGTGCCAGCAGCTGGGGACAGGGAGCGTCGGGTGAGCAGTTCTTC.

The genes are TRBV28 and TRBJ2-7; maybe TRBD1 (6 bases). Germline lookup yields CDR1 MDHEN and CDR2 SYDVKM. CDR3 size: 13 residues. Trimming stripped 3 bases from V and 4 bases from J, with 10 bases between. CDR3: CASSLSQGYEQYF. The CDR3 nucleotides are TGTGCCAGCAGTTTGTCACAGGGTTACGAGCAGTACTTC.

This clone was picked up a small number of times. The V call is TRBV11-2, the J call TRBJ1-4, with D possibly TRBD1 on 5 matching bases. CDR3 size: 15 residues. Per germline, CDR1 SGHAT and CDR2 FQNNGV. V was clipped by 8 bases and J by 3 bases, with 16 bases between them. CDR3 residues: CASRWGTASNEKLFF. The CDR3 DNA sequence: TGTGCCAGCCGCTGGGGCACGGCTTCTAATGAAAAACTGTTTTTT.

This chain connects TRBV7-3 to TRBJ2-7; 8 bases line up with TRBD1. The CDR3 runs to 12 residues. Per the germline V gene, CDR1 is SGHTA and CDR2 is FQGTGA. The trim removed 3 bases at V and 9 bases at J, leaving 4 bases unmatched. The CDR3 sequence is CASSFPGQGQYF. The CDR3 region has the DNA TGTGCCAGCAGCTTCCCCGGACAGGGGCAGTACTTC.

This clone appeared a single time. The chain employs TRBV6-1 and TRBJ2-5, with TRBD2 matching over 7 bases. This CDR3 region has 15 residues. The V segment lost 0 bases and the J segment 3 bases; nucleotides outside the gene matches: 4. Germline V gene data show CDR1 as MNHNS and CDR2 as SASEGT. CDR3 sequence: CASSEAGGIKETQYF. As DNA, the CDR3 is TGTGCCAGCAGTGAAGCGGGGGGGATTAAAGAGACCCAGTACTTC.

In its sample, this clone was seen once. The rearrangement uses TRBV4-3 and TRBJ2-2, with 7 bases that match TRBD2. This CDR3 is 15 amino acids long. Germline trimming cut 4 bases from V and 6 bases from J; bases unmatched to any gene: 8. Germline V CDR1 and CDR2: LGHNA, YSLEER. The CDR3 DNA is TGCGCCAGCAGCCGTGGGGAGGGGCACGCCGGGGAGCTGTTTTTT. It specifies CASSRGEGHAGELFF.

V and J are TRBV6-5 and TRBJ1-2; D ambiguous. V was clipped by 6 bases and J by 9 bases, with 14 bases between them. The length of the CDR3 is 12 residues. Germline CDR1 MNHEY, CDR2 SVGAGI. The CDR3 nucleotides read TGTGCCAGCAGCTCCGGGTCCATCAGCTACACCTTC. This codes for CASSSGSISYTF.

Concerning this clone: An end of the junction does not agree with germline; a read error may underlie this. V gene TRBV2 combines with J gene TRBJ2-3, with a possible D match to TRBD1 (5 bases). CDR3 size: 11 residues. CDR1 SNHLY and CDR2 FYNNEI come from the germline V gene. CDR3 residues: CASTETATQYF. For the CDR3, the DNA is TGTGCCAGCACTGAGACAGCTACGCAGTATTTT.

The genes are TRBV5-1 and TRBJ2-5; 8 bases agree with TRBD2. J lost 5 bases, V lost 7 bases, and 10 bases had no gene match. This CDR3 has 14 residues. Germline V gives CDR1 SGHRS, CDR2 YFSETQ. The CDR3: CASGRGGPGETQYF. The CDR3 nucleotides are TGCGCCAGCGGACGGGGGGGCCCAGGGGAGACCCAGTACTTC.

The chain recombines TRBV4-2 with TRBJ2-1; 9 bases line up with TRBD2. Germline V lookup: CDR1 LGHNA, CDR2 YNFKEQ. Trimming at V came to 0 bases and at J to 4 bases, leaving 4 bases not matched to a gene. The CDR3 spans 16 residues. For the CDR3, the DNA is TGTGCCAGCAGCCAAGAGGCGGGGGGGGCGTACAATGAGCAGTTCTTC. Translating it yields CASSQEAGGAYNEQFF.